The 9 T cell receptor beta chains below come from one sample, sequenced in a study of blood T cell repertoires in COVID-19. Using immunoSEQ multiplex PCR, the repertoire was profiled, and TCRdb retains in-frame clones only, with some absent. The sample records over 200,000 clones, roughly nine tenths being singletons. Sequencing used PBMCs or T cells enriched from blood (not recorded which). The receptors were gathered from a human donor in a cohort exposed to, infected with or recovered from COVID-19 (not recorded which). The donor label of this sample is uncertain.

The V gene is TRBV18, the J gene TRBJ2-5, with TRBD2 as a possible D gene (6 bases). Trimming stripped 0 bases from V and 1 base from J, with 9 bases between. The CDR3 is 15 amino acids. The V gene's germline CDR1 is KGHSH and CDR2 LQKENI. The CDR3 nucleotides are TGTGCCAGCTCACCACCGGAGGGGTTCCAAGAGACCCAGTACTTC. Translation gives CASSPPEGFQETQYF.

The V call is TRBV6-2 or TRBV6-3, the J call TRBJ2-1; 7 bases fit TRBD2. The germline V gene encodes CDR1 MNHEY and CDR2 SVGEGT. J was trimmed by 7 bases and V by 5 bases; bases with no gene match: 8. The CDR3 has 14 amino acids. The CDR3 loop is CASSRTGGRNEQFF. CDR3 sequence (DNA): TGTGCCAGCAGTCGTACGGGGGGTAGAAATGAGCAGTTCTTC.

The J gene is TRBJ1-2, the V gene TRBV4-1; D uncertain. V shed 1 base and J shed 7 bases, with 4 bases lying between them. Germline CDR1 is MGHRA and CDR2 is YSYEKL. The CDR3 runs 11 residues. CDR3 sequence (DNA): TGCGCCAGCAGCCAAGGCGCTGGCTACACCTTC. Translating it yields CASSQGAGYTF.

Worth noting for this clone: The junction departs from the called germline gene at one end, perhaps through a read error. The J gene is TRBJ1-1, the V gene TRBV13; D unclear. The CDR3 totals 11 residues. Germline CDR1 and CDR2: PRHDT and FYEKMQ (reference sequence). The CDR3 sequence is CASIARSRQEF. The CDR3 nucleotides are TGTGCCAGCATCGCCCGTAGTCGTCAGGAATTT.

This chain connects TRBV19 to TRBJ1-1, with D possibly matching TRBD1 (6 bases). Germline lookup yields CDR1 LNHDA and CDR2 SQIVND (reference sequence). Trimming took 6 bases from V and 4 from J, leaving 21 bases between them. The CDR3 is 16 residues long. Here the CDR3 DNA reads TGTGCCAGTAGCAGAAAAACGGGGCAGGGGATCACTGAAGCTTTCTTT. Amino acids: CASSRKTGQGITEAFF.

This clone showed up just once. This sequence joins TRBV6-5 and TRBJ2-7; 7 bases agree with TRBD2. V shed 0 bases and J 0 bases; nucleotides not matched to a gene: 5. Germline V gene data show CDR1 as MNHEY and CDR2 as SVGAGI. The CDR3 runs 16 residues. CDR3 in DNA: TGTGCCAGCAGTTACTCGATGGGGGGGTACTCCTACGAGCAGTACTTC. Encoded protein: CASSYSMGGYSYEQYF.

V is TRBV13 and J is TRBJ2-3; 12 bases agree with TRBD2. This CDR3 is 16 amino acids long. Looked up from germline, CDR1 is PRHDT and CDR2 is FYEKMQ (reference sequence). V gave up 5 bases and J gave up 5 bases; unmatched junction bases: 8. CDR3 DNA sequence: TGTGCCAGCAGCCCCCGGACTAGCGGGGTTGAAGATACGCAGTATTTT. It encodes CASSPRTSGVEDTQYF.

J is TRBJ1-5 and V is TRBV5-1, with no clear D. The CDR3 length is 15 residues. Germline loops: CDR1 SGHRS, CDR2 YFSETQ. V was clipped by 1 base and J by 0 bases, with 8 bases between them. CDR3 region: CASSLSGFSNQPQHF. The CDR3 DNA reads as TGCGCCAGCAGCTTGAGCGGATTTAGCAATCAGCCCCAGCATTTT.

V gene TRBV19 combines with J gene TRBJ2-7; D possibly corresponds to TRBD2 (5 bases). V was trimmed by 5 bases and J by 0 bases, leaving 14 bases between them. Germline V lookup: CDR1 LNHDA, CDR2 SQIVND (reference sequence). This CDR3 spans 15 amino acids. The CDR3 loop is CASSEAGMSSYEQYF. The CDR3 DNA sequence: TGTGCCAGTAGTGAAGCCGGGATGAGCTCCTACGAGCAGTACTTC.